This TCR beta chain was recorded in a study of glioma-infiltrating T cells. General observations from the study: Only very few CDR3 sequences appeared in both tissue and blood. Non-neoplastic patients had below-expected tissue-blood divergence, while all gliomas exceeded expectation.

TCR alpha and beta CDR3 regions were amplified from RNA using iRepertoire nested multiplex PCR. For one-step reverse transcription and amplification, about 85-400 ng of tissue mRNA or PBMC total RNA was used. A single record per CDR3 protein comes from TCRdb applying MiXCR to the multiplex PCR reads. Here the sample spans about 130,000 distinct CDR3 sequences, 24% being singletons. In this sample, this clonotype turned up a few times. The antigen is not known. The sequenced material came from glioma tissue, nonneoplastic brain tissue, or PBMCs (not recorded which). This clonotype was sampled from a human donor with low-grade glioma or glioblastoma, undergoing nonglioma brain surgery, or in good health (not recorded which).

CDR3 nucleotide sequence: TGTGCCAGCAGCCAAGGATCCCAGGGGGGGGTTCAAGATACGCAGTATTTT. Protein sequence: CASSQGSQGGVQDTQYF. The chain links TRBV3-1 to TRBJ2-3; either TRBD1 or TRBD2 may supply D (7 bases each). CDR3 length: 17 residues. V was pared by 1 base and J by 5 bases, with 19 bases between. Germline values: CDR1 LGHDT, CDR2 YNNKEL (reference sequence).